This T cell receptor beta chain is from a study of blood T cells in healthy people across ages. Germline V gives CDR1 SGHRS, CDR2 YFSETQ. This CDR3 region has 15 residues. V lost 1 base and J lost 7, with 17 bases in between. Combining a sample-barcoded 5' primer with a J-beta primer mix, a second PCR ran for about 6 to 11 cycles. TCRdb recomputed calls from the 5' RACE reads with MiXCR, one row per CDR3 protein. The sample consists of hundreds of thousands of distinct CDR3 sequences, more than 20% of them appearing once. These data also featured in a second study, about T cells of mothers and their children. That report notes: The cDNA synthesis received all extracted RNA, at about 1.5 ug per 15 ul.

Material: blood. The chain has TRBV5-1 and TRBJ2-5; D may be TRBD1 (5 bases). This TCR derives from a boy younger than 18 in good health. The CDR3 bases are TGCGCCAGCAGCTTGATTTCGATGGGGCAGGGGACCCAGTACTTC. Its translation: CASSLISMGQGTQYF.